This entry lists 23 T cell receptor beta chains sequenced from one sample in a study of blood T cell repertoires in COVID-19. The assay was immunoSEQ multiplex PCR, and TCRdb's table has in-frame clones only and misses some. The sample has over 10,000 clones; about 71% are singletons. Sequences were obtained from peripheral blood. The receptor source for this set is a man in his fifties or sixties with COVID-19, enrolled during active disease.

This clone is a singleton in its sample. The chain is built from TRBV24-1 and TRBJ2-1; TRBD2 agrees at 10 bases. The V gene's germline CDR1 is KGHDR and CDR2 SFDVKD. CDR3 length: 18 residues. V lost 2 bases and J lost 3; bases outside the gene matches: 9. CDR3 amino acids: CATSDSSSGSRGYNEQFF. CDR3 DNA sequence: TGTGCCACCAGTGATTCGTCTAGCGGGAGTCGGGGCTACAATGAGCAGTTCTTC.

CDR3 nucleotides: TGTGCCAGCTCAGATCCCTGGGCTGGCTACACCTTC. Its translation is CASSDPWAGYTF. The V and J genes are TRBV18 and TRBJ1-2; no definite D call. Trimming took off 5 bases at V and 7 bases at J, with 11 bases between the two ends. Germline loops: CDR1 KGHSH, CDR2 LQKENI. The CDR3 contains 12 residues. The full variable domain, with the rest looked up from reference TRBV18 and TRBJ1-2, is NAGVMQNPRHLVRRRGQEARLRCSPMKGHSHVYWYRQLPEEGLKFMVYLQKENIIDESGMPKERFSAEFPKEGPSILRIQQVVRGDSAAYFCASSDPWAGYTFGSGTRLTVV.

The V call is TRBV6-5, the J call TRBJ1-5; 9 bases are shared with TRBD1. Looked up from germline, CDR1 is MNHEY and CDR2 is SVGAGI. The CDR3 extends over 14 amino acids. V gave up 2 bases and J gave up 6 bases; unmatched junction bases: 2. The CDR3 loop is CASSYGQGSQPQHF. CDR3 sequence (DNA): TGTGCCAGCAGTTACGGACAGGGGTCTCAGCCCCAGCATTTT.

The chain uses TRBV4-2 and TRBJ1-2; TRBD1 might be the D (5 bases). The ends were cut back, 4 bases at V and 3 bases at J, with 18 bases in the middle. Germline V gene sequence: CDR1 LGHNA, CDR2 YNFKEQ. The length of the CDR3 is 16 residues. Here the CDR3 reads CASSLAGTGGDYGYTF. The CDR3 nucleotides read TGTGCCAGCAGCCTAGCCGGGACCGGGGGAGACTATGGCTACACCTTC.

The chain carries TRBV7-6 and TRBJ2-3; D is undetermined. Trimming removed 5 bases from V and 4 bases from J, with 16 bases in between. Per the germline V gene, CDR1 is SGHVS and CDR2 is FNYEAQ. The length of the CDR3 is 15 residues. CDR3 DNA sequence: TGTGCCAGCAGCCTTTTCCCAGGAAACCCAGATACGCAGTATTTT. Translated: CASSLFPGNPDTQYF.

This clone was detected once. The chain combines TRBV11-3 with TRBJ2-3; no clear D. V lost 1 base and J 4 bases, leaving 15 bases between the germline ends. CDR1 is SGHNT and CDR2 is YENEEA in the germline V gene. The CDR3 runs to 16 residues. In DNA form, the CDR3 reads TGTGCCAGCAGCTTAGCACTGGGCCTCTGGGCAGATACGCAGTATTTT. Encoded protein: CASSLALGLWADTQYF.

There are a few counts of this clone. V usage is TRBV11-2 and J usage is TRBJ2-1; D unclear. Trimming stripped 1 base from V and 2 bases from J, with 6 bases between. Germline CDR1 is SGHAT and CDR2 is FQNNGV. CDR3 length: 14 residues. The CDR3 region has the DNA TGTGCCAGCAGCTTAGCAAGCGCCTACAATGAGCAGTTCTTC. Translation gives CASSLASAYNEQFF.

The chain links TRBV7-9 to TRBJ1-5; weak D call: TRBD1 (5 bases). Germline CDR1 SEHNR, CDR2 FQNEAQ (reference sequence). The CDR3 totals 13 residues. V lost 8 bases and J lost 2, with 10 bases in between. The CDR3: CASGGSGNQPQHF. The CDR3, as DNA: TGTGCCAGCGGGGGGTCGGGCAATCAGCCCCAGCATTTT.

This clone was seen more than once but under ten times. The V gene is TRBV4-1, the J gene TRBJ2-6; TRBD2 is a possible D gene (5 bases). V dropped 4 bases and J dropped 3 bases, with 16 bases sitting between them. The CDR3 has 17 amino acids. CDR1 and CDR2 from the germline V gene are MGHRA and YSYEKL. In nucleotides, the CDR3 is TGCGCCAGCAGCCCGACGGTGGCGGAGGATGGGGCCAACGTCCTGACTTTC. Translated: CASSPTVAEDGANVLTF.

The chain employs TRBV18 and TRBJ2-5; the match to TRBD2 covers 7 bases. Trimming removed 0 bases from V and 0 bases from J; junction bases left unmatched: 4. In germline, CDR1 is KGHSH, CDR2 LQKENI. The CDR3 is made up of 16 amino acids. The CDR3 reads CASSPPPGTNQETQYF. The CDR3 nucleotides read TGTGCCAGCTCACCACCGCCAGGGACTAACCAAGAGACCCAGTACTTC.

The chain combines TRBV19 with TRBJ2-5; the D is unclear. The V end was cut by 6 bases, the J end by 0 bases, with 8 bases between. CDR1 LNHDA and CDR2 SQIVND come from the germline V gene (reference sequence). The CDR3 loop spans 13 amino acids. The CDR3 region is CASRVTHQETQYF. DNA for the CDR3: TGTGCCAGTAGGGTGACACACCAAGAGACCCAGTACTTC.

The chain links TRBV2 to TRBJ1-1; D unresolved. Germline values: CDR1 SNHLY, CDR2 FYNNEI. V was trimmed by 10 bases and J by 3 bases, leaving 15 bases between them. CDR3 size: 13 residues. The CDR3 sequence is CATTKLPDTEAFF. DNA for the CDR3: TGTGCCACCACCAAACTTCCCGACACTGAAGCTTTCTTT.

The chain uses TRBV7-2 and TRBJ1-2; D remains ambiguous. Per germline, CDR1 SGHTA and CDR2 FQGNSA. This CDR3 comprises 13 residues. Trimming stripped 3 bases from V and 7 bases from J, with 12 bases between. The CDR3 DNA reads TGTGCCAGCAGCTTTGGCGGAACGGGTGGCTACACCTTC. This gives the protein CASSFGGTGGYTF. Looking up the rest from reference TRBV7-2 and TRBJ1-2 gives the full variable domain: GAGVSQSPSNKVTEKGKDVELRCDPISGHTALYWYRQSLGQGLEFLIYFQGNSAPDKSGLPSDRFSAERTGGSVSTLTIQRTQQEDSAVYLCASSFGGTGGYTFGSGTRLTVV.

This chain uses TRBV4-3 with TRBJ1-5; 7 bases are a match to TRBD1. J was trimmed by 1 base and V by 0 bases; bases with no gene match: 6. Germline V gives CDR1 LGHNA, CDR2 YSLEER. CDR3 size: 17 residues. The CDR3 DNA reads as TGCGCCAGCAGCCAAGATGCTCGAGGGGGCAGCAATCAGCCCCAGCATTTT. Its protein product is CASSQDARGGSNQPQHF.

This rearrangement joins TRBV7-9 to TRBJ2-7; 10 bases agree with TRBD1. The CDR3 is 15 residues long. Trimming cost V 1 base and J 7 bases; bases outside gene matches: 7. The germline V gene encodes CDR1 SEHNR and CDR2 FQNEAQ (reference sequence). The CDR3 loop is CASSLEGTGAGEQYF. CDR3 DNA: TGTGCCAGCAGCTTAGAAGGGACAGGGGCGGGAGAGCAGTACTTC.

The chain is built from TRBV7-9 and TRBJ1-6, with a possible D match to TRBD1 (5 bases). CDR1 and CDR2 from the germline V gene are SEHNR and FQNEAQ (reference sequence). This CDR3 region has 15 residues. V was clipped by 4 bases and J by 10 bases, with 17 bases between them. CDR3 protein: CASSSRGEFGSPLHF. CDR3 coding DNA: TGTGCCAGCAGCTCCCGGGGGGAGTTTGGATCACCCCTCCACTTT.

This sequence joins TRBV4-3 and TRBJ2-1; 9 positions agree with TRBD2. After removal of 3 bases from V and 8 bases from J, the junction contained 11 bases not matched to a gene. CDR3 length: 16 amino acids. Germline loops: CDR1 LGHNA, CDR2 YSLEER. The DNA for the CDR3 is TGCGCCAGCAGCCACCCAGCGGGAGGAGACACCGATGAGCAGTTCTTC. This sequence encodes CASSHPAGGDTDEQFF.

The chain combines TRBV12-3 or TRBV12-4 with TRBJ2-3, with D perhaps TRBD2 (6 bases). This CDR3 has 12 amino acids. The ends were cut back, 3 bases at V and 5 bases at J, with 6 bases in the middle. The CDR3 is CASSLRGDTQYF. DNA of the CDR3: TGTGCCAGCAGTTTGCGGGGAGATACGCAGTATTTT.

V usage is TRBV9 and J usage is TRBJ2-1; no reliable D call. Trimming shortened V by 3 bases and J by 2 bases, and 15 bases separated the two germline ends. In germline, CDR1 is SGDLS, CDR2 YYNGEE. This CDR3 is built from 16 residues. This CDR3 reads CASSDRPESPYNEQFF. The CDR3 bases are TGTGCCAGCAGCGACCGCCCGGAGTCCCCCTACAATGAGCAGTTCTTC.

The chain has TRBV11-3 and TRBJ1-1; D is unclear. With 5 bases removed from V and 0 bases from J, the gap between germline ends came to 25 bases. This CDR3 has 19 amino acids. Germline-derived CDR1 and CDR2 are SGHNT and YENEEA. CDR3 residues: CASSPFGVTESLMNTEAFF. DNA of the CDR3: TGTGCCAGCAGCCCCTTCGGGGTCACAGAATCTCTCATGAACACTGAAGCTTTCTTT.

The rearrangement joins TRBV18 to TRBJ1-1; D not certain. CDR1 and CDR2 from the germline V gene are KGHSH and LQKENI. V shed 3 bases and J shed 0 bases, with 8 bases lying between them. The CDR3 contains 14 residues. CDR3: CASSPNNMNTEAFF. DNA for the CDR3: TGTGCCAGCTCACCCAACAACATGAACACTGAAGCTTTCTTT.

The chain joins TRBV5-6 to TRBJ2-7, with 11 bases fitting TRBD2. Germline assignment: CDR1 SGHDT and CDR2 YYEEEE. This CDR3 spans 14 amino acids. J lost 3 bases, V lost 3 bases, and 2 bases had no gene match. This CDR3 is CASSWGLADYEQYV. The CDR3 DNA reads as TGTGCCAGCAGCTGGGGACTAGCGGACTACGAGCAGTACGTC.

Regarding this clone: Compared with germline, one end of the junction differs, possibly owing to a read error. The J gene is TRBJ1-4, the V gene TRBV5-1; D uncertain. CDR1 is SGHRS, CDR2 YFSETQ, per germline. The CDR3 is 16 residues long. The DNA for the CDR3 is TGCACCAGCAGCTTTAGGCAGGTGGAGGCTAATGAAAAACTGTTTTTT. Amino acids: CTSSFRQVEANEKLFF. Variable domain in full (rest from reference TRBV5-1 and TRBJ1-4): KAGVTQTPRYLIKTRGQQVTLSCSPISGHRSVSWYQQTPGQGLQFLFEYFSETQRNKGNFPGRFSGRQFSNSRSEMNVSTLELGDSALYLCTSSFRQVEANEKLFFGSGTQLSVL.